This TCR beta chain was obtained from a study of T cells after yellow fever vaccination. About the study: Some fractions had low cell numbers, and these were prepared with SMART-Seq v4 Ultra Low Input. General study findings and limits: Among all clonotypes, a small share was observed in both CD4 and CD8 compartments.

This clonotype was picked up many times. The antigen remains undetermined. Germline-derived CDR1 and CDR2 are SGHDN and FVKESK. Trimming took 1 base from V and 6 from J, leaving 4 bases between them. The CDR3 spans 12 residues. Conversion of TCR transcripts into cDNA relied on 5'RACE template switching, which added a universal primer site and UMIs. TCRdb re-derived calls from the 5' RACE reads in MiXCR, one entry per CDR3 protein. The sample contains a few hundred thousand distinct CDR3 sequences, approximately 4% of which appear only once. The receptor was derived from a man aged 18 to 29 who received the YFV17D yellow fever vaccine. The source was PBMCs, collected 15 days after the yellow fever booster vaccination. The genes are TRBV14 and TRBJ1-5; no firm D call. The CDR3 loop reads CASSQGGQPQHF. The DNA of the CDR3 is TGTGCCAGCAGCCAAGGGGGTCAGCCCCAGCATTTT.